These 6 T cell receptor beta chains were sequenced from one sample in a study of blood T cell repertoires in COVID-19. Method: immunoSEQ multiplex PCR; TCRdb's copy keeps in-frame clones and lacks some. Among roughly 180,000 clones listed, around four fifths were seen once. Sequenced input: peripheral blood. These receptors originate from a woman aged 25 to 39 with acute or convalescent COVID-19.

The rearrangement uses TRBV18 and TRBJ2-1, with TRBD1 identical over 9 bases. Germline trimming cut 4 bases from V and 3 bases from J; bases unmatched to any gene: 4. Germline CDR1 and CDR2: KGHSH and LQKENI. This CDR3 is built from 15 residues. CDR3 sequence (DNA): TGTGCCAGCTCACGACGACAGGGGGACTACAATGAGCAGTTCTTC. Protein: CASSRRQGDYNEQFF.

The rearrangement uses TRBV29-1 and TRBJ2-1; 14 bases are shared with TRBD2. This CDR3 is built from 14 residues. V trimming: 6 bases; J trimming: 7 bases; junction bases outside the gene matches: 5. Germline V CDR1 and CDR2: SQVTM, ANQGSEA. The CDR3 reads CSVAGTSGRNEQFF. The CDR3, as DNA: TGCAGCGTCGCCGGGACTAGCGGGAGAAATGAGCAGTTCTTC.

The J gene is TRBJ2-1, the V gene TRBV11-1; tentative D call: TRBD1 (5 bases). The CDR3 is 16 amino acids. CDR1 is SGHAT and CDR2 is FQDESV in the germline V gene (reference sequence). V lost 4 bases to trimming and J lost 4 bases, with 17 bases between them. The CDR3 sequence is CASSSTRQISYNEQFF. DNA of the CDR3: TGTGCCAGCAGCTCCACCAGACAGATATCGTACAATGAGCAGTTCTTC.

The rearrangement links TRBV5-1 to TRBJ1-1, with 7 nucleotides matching TRBD1. The CDR3 sequence is 15 residues long. Trimming removed 4 bases from V and 6 bases from J; junction bases left unmatched: 12. Germline V lookup: CDR1 SGHRS, CDR2 YFSETQ. The CDR3 nucleotides read TGCGCCAGCAGCCCTGGACAGGCCGGTCATGCTGAAGCTTTCTTT. Its translation: CASSPGQAGHAEAFF.

CDR3 protein: CASSWRDSPLYGYTF. The CDR3 DNA is TGTGCCAGCAGCTGGAGGGACAGTCCTCTGTATGGCTACACCTTC. This chain joins TRBV5-5 and TRBJ1-2; 7 bases match TRBD1. The CDR3 runs to 15 residues. V lost 3 bases and J lost 5; bases outside the gene matches: 10. Germline CDR1 is SGHKS and CDR2 is YYEKEE (reference sequence).

The chain is built from TRBV6-2 or TRBV6-3 and TRBJ2-1; 8 bases match TRBD2. V was clipped by 4 bases and J by 6 bases; unmatched bases: 11. The V gene's germline CDR1 is MNHEY and CDR2 SVGEGT. The length of the CDR3 is 16 residues. CDR3 nucleotide sequence: TGTGCCAGCAGTTCGAGAGGACTAGCAAGGGCCAATGAGCAGTTCTTC. Translation: CASSSRGLARANEQFF.